The 10 T cell receptor beta chains presented below share a single source sample, sequenced in a study of tumor and adjacent non-tumor tissue in lung cancer. RNA was extracted from bulk tissue without any cell sorting. The normal lung tissue was taken more than 3 cm from the tumor edge. Three rounds of nested PCR, following a modified ARM-PCR protocol, produced the TCRbeta library. TCRdb reanalysed the multiplex PCR reads using MiXCR and keeps one entry per CDR3 protein. The sample shows about 86,000 distinct CDR3 sequences, roughly three quarters of them seen only once. The sequenced material came from distant non-tumor lung tissue. Source of these receptors: a woman between 45 and 65 years old with non-small cell lung cancer.

This clonotype turned up a few times. The chain is built from TRBV11-2 and TRBJ2-7; D not certain. CDR1 and CDR2 (germline): SGHAT, FQNNGV. V was clipped by 5 bases and J by 2 bases, with 16 bases between them. This CDR3 is built from 15 residues. The CDR3 nucleotides are TGTGCCAGCAGCACTGGGTCAGGTCGCACCTACGAGCAGTACTTC. Translated: CASSTGSGRTYEQYF.

About this clonotype: One end of the junction does not line up with germline, which may come from a read error. The J gene is TRBJ2-1, the V gene TRBV29-1; weak D call: TRBD2 (6 bases). Germline CDR1 is SQVTM and CDR2 is ANQGSEA. The length of the CDR3 is 17 residues. The CDR3 DNA reads as TGCACCGTTGAAGAGGGAGGCAGGGTGGTGTCCTACAATGAGCAGTTCTTC. Translating gives CTVEEGGRVVSYNEQFF.

For this clonotype: The junction does not match germline at one end; this may be a read error. The rearrangement links TRBV12-3 or TRBV12-4 to TRBJ2-7, with TRBD2 matching over 7 bases. This CDR3 contains 17 residues. The CDR3, as DNA: TGTGCCAACAGTCCTGAGAGCGGGGTTCGGGCAGGTTACGAGCAGTACTTC. It yields the protein CANSPESGVRAGYEQYF.

A remark on this clonotype: This may be a read error: a much more frequent sequence differs by one nucleotide. Here the CDR3 omits its conserved ending phenylalanine or tryptophan, so a read error is the likely source. This chain uses TRBV20-1 with TRBJ2-7; possibly TRBD2 for D (5 bases). The CDR3 consists of 12 residues. Trimming removed 6 bases at V and 5 bases at J, with 14 bases between. Germline V gene sequence: CDR1 DFQATT, CDR2 SNEGSKA (reference sequence). Here the CDR3 reads CSASGTGNEQYL. Written as DNA, the CDR3 is TGCAGTGCGTCGGGTACGGGGAACGAGCAGTACTTA.

Note on this clonotype: At one end, the junction sequence differs from germline, possibly due to a read error. The chain uses TRBV20-1 and TRBJ2-1; a possible D gene is TRBD2 (5 bases). This CDR3 contains 16 residues. The V gene's germline CDR1 is DFQATT and CDR2 SNEGSKA (reference sequence). The CDR3 DNA reads as TGCAGTACTAGGGAATACGGCCCTTCCCCCTACAATGAGCAGTTCTTC. Translated, it gives CSTREYGPSPYNEQFF.

This chain links TRBV29-1 with TRBJ2-7; 12 bases map to TRBD2. Per the germline V gene, CDR1 is SQVTM and CDR2 is ANQGSEA. The CDR3 runs 16 residues. Here the CDR3 reads CTVKLAGGASIYGQYF. The CDR3 nucleotides are TGCACCGTGAAACTAGCGGGAGGCGCGTCGATCTACGGACAGTACTTC.

V is TRBV6-1 and J is TRBJ1-2; perhaps TRBD1 as D (6 bases). Germline-derived CDR1 and CDR2 are MNHNS and SASEGT. The V gene lost 9 bases and the J gene lost 11 bases, with 25 bases spanning the gap. The CDR3 totals 14 residues. The CDR3: CASIRGGRVSGYTF. DNA for the CDR3: TGTGCCAGTATAAGAGGGGGGCGCGTATCTGGTTACACCTTC.

The chain is built from TRBV12-3 or TRBV12-4 and TRBJ2-7; perhaps TRBD2 as D (6 bases). The V end was cut by 6 bases, the J end by 10 bases, with 19 bases between. There are 13 residues in the CDR3. CDR3 sequence reads: CASSPGVALEQYF. CDR3 coding DNA: TGTGCCAGCAGCCCGGGGGTGGCGCTCGAACAGTACTTC.

This clonotype was observed many times. This sequence joins TRBV20-1 and TRBJ2-3; TRBD2 is a possible D gene (5 bases). Trimming pared 3 bases from V and 3 bases from J, leaving 19 bases between. The CDR3 extends over 16 amino acids. Germline CDR1 and CDR2: DFQATT and SNEGSKA (reference sequence). The CDR3 loop reads CSASSSSSWPTDTQYF. The CDR3 region has the DNA TGCAGTGCTAGTTCGTCTAGCTCCTGGCCAACAGATACGCAGTATTTT.

A note on this clonotype: The junction and the germline gene differ at one end; a read error may be behind it. The rearrangement links TRBV4-2 to TRBJ1-5; D not certain. This CDR3 comprises 15 residues. The germline CDR1 and CDR2 sequences are LGHNA and YNFKEQ. In nucleotides, the CDR3 is TGTGCCAGCAGCCAAGGCCTCACTAGCAACCAGCCCCAGCTATTT. This sequence encodes CASSQGLTSNQPQLF.